Following are 14 T cell receptor beta chains from one sample sequenced in a study of OX40 agonist ivuxolimab in advanced cancers. The method was the immunoSEQ multiplex PCR assay. This is the immuneACCESS table as TCRdb keeps it, with only in-frame sequences that have V and J called. A part of the clones is gone; compared with another copy, unresolved V genes explain less than half, and the rest is unexplained. The sample data list 50,000 to 65,000 clones, and 70% to 90% of these were observed just once. About 2% of the sample lies in the top ten. The sample consisted of CD4+ or CD8+ T cells sorted from blood, taken in a trial of the OX40 agonist ivuxolimab. All receptors come from an adult with an advanced solid tumor such as melanoma, head and neck, liver or kidney cancer.

There are a few counts of this clone. CDR3 sequence: CASSLRWGTSGGHYNEQFF. Here the CDR3 DNA reads TGTGCCAGCAGTTTAAGATGGGGGACTAGCGGGGGCCACTACAATGAGCAGTTCTTC. The rearrangement uses TRBV28 and TRBJ2-1, with TRBD2 matching 14 bases. Per germline, CDR1 MDHEN and CDR2 SYDVKM. The CDR3 runs to 19 residues. V lost 2 bases to trimming and J lost 3 bases; unmatched junction nucleotides: 9.

This clone is a singleton in its sample. This sequence joins TRBV5-1 and TRBJ2-1; 11 positions agree with TRBD2. CDR3 length: 16 amino acids. Per germline, CDR1 SGHRS and CDR2 YFSETQ. After removal of 0 bases from V and 4 bases from J, the junction contained 3 bases not matched to a gene. The CDR3 bases are TGCGCCAGCAGCTTGGCCGGGACTAGCGGTTACAATGAGCAGTTCTTC. Its protein product is CASSLAGTSGYNEQFF. Full variable domain (remainder filled in from reference TRBV5-1 and TRBJ2-1): KAGVTQTPRYLIKTRGQQVTLSCSPISGHRSVSWYQQTPGQGLQFLFEYFSETQRNKGNFPGRFSGRQFSNSRSEMNVSTLELGDSALYLCASSLAGTSGYNEQFFGPGTRLTVL.

The V and J genes are TRBV10-3 and TRBJ1-2, with 9 positions matching TRBD1. There are 15 residues in the CDR3. Germline-derived CDR1 and CDR2 are ENHRY and SYGVKD. V shed 0 bases and J 4 bases; nucleotides not matched to a gene: 3. In DNA, the CDR3 is TGTGCCATCAGTGAGTCGAGGGACAGGGTCTATGGCTACACCTTC. This gives the protein CAISESRDRVYGYTF.

The chain has TRBV6-6 and TRBJ2-7; maybe TRBD2 (5 bases). Trimming left V 0 bases short and J 3 bases short, with 15 bases between. Germline-derived CDR1 and CDR2 are MNHNY and SVGAGI (reference sequence). The CDR3 runs 16 residues. The CDR3 here is CASSYSLATTFYEQYF. In nucleotides, the CDR3 is TGTGCCAGCAGTTACTCGTTAGCGACAACGTTCTACGAGCAGTACTTC.

The rearrangement links TRBV7-2 to TRBJ1-4, with D unclear. V was clipped by 5 bases and J by 7 bases, with 23 bases between them. Germline values: CDR1 SGHTA, CDR2 FQGNSA. The CDR3 extends over 17 amino acids. CDR3 sequence: CASSPPNAPLKGEKLFF. The CDR3 DNA reads as TGTGCCAGCAGCCCTCCAAACGCGCCTCTTAAGGGTGAAAAACTGTTTTTT.

This chain uses TRBV6-1 with TRBJ2-1; D unresolved. Trimming removed 6 bases from V and 5 bases from J, with 8 bases in between. Germline values: CDR1 MNHNS, CDR2 SASEGT. The length of the CDR3 is 12 residues. The CDR3 loop reads CASSRINNEQFF. The CDR3, as DNA: TGTGCCAGCAGCCGAATTAACAATGAGCAGTTCTTC.

The gene calls are TRBV5-6 and TRBJ1-4, with TRBD1 matching over 9 bases. The CDR3 loop spans 16 amino acids. The germline V gene encodes CDR1 SGHDT and CDR2 YYEEEE. Germline trimming cut 4 bases from V and 8 bases from J; bases unmatched to any gene: 12. This CDR3 is CASSQKNRDRVEKLFF. The DNA for the CDR3 is TGTGCCAGCAGCCAAAAAAACCGGGACAGGGTGGAAAAACTGTTTTTT.

The chain combines TRBV28 with TRBJ2-3; maybe TRBD2 (5 bases). The CDR3 is made up of 15 amino acids. Germline V gives CDR1 MDHEN, CDR2 SYDVKM. Trimming removed 2 bases from V and 7 bases from J, with 16 bases in between. CDR3 sequence: CASSLGEIIGYTQYF. The DNA for the CDR3 is TGTGCCAGCAGTTTAGGGGAGATAATTGGATATACGCAGTATTTT.

The chain combines TRBV18 with TRBJ2-5, with unresolved D. The germline gives CDR1 KGHSH, CDR2 LQKENI. This CDR3 spans 13 amino acids. V gave up 0 bases and J gave up 5 bases, with 7 bases separating them. CDR3 sequence (DNA): TGTGCCAGCTCACCACCTCTTATGGAGACCCAGTACTTC. This sequence encodes CASSPPLMETQYF.

The chain combines TRBV27 with TRBJ1-5, with D unclear. CDR1 is MNHEY, CDR2 SMNVEV, per germline (reference sequence). V was clipped by 3 bases and J by 0 bases, with 9 bases between them. The CDR3 is 15 amino acids. CDR3 protein: CASSFAMGSNQPQHF. CDR3 sequence (DNA): TGTGCCAGCAGTTTTGCTATGGGTAGCAATCAGCCCCAGCATTTT.

The rearrangement links TRBV21-1 to TRBJ2-7; the table calls TRBD1, which could not be checked here. TRBV21-1 is reported as a pseudogene. The length of the CDR3 is 13 residues. CDR3 coding DNA: TGTGCCAGCAGGGGGACAGGGAGCTACGAGCAGTACTTC. Protein sequence: CASRGTGSYEQYF.

The rearrangement links TRBV30 to TRBJ1-3, with D hard to call. This CDR3 is 12 amino acids long. V dropped 5 bases and J dropped 4 bases, with 9 bases sitting between them. The germline V gene encodes CDR1 GTSNPN and CDR2 SVGIG (reference sequence). In DNA, the CDR3 is TGTGCCTGGGACTTCACAGGAAACACCATATATTTT. It is translated as CAWDFTGNTIYF. Full variable domain (remainder filled in from reference TRBV30 and TRBJ1-3): SQTIHQWPATLVQPVGSPLSLECTVEGTSNPNLYWYRQAAGRGLQLLFYSVGIGQISSEVPQNLSASRPQDRQFILSSKKLLLSDSGFYLCAWDFTGNTIYFGEGSWLTVV.

The V and J genes are TRBV14 and TRBJ2-7, with D possibly TRBD1 on 6 matching bases. Germline V gene data show CDR1 as SGHDN and CDR2 as FVKESK. The ends were cut back, 4 bases at V and 1 base at J, with 11 bases in the middle. CDR3 length: 14 amino acids. CDR3 sequence (DNA): TGTGCCAGCAGCCGGACAGACTTATCCTACGAGCAGTACTTC. Protein sequence: CASSRTDLSYEQYF.

The V call is TRBV5-1, the J call TRBJ2-3, with 7 bases identical to TRBD1. CDR1 and CDR2 (germline): SGHRS, YFSETQ. The CDR3 sequence is 15 residues long. V shed 4 bases and J 4 bases; nucleotides not matched to a gene: 9. The CDR3: CASSARTGISDTQYF. CDR3 DNA: TGCGCCAGCAGCGCCCGGACAGGAATCTCAGATACGCAGTATTTT.